This T cell receptor beta chain was observed in a study of human CD8 memory T cell subsets. Study findings and constraints: Only a minimal degree of mutual overlap characterized stem-like memory and precursor exhausted T cell repertoires.

CDR1 and CDR2 (germline): SGHRS, YFSETQ. The CDR3 sequence is 16 residues long. Duplicate vials of about 150,000 sorted CD8+ T cells per subset supplied the RNA. On this clonotype: What it binds is not known.

Construction of TCR beta libraries was accomplished by means of UMI-labeled 5' RACE. TCRdb derives one entry per CDR3 protein from the 5' RACE reads, leaving out DNA. The repertoire table contains 6,000 to 8,500 distinct CDR3 sequences. The sequence was obtained from a human donor in good health. The chain combines TRBV5-1 with TRBJ2-7; TCRdb calls TRBD1, which cannot be checked without DNA. The specimen sequenced was CD8+ T cells from PBMCs. CDR3 residues: CASSLGTGLVSYEQYF.